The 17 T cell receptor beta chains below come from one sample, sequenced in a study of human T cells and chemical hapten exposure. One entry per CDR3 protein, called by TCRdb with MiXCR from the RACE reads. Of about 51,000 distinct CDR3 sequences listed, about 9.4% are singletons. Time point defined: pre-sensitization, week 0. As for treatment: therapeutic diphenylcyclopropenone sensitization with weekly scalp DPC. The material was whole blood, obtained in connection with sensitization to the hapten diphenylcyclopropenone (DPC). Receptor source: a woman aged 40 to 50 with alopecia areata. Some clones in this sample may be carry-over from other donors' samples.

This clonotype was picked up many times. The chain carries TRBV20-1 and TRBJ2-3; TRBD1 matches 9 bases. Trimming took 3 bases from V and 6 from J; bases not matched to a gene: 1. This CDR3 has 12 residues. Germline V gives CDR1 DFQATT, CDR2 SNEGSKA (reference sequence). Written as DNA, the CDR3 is TGCAGTGCTAGGACAGGGGGTGATACGCAGTATTTT. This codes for CSARTGGDTQYF.

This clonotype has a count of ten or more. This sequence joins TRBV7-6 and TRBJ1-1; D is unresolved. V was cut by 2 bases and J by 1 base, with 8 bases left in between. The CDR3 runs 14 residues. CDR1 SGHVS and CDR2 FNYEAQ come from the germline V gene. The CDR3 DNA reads TGTGCCAGCAGCTTACTAGATTCGAACACTGAAGCTTTCTTT. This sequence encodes CASSLLDSNTEAFF. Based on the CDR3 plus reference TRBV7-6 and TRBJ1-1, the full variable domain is GAGVSQSPRYKVTKRGQDVALRCDPISGHVSLYWYRQALGQGPEFLTYFNYEAQQDKSGLPNDRFSAERPEGSISTLTIQRTEQRDSAMYRCASSLLDSNTEAFFGQGTRLTVV.

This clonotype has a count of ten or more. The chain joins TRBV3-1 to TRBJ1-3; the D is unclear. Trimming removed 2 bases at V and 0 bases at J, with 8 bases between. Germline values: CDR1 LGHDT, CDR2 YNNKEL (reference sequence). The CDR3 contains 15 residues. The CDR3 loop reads CASSQSTNSGNTIYF. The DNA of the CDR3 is TGTGCCAGCAGCCAATCAACGAACTCTGGAAACACCATATATTTT.

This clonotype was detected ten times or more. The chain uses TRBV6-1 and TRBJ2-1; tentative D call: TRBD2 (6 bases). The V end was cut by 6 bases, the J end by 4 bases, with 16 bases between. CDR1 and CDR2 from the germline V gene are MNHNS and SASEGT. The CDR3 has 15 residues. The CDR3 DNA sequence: TGTGCCAGCAGCTGGGACTTAGAAGGATACAATGAGCAGTTCTTC. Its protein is CASSWDLEGYNEQFF.

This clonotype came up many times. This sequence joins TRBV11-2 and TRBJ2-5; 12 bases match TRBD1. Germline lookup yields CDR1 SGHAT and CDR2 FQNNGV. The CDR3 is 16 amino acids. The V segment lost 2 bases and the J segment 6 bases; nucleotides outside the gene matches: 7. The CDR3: CASSLSGTGGGKTQYF. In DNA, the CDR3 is TGTGCCAGCAGCTTAAGCGGGACAGGGGGCGGAAAGACCCAGTACTTC.

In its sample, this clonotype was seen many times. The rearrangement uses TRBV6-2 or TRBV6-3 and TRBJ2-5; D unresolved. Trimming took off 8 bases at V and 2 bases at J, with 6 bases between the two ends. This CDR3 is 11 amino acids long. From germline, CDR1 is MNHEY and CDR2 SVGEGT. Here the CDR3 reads CASEIQETQYF. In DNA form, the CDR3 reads TGTGCCAGCGAAATACAAGAGACCCAGTACTTC.

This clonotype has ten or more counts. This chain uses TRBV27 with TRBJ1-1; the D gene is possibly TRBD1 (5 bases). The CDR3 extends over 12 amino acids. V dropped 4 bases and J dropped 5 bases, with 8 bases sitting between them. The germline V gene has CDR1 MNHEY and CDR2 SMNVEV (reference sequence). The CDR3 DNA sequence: TGTGCCAGCAGTTCTGGGGGGACTGAAGCTTTCTTT. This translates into CASSSGGTEAFF.

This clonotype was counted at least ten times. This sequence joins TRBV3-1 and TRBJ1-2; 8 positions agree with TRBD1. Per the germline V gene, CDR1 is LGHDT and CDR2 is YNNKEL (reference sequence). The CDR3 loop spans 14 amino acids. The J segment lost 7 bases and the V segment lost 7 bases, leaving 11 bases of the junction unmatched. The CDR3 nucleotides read TGTGCCAGCACCACCGGGCAGGGGGCATTTGGCTACACCTTC. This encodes CASTTGQGAFGYTF.

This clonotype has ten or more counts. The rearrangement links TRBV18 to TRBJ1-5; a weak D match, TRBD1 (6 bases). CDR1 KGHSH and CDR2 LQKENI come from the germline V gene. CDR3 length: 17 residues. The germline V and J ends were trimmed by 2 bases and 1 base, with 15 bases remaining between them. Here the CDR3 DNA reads TGTGCCAGCTCACCAGGCAGGGGCGGGCTGAGCAATCAGCCCCAGCATTTT. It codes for CASSPGRGGLSNQPQHF.

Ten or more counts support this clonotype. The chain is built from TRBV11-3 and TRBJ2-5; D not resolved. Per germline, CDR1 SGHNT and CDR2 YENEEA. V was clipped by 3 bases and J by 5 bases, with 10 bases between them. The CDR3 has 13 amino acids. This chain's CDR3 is CASSLGNGETQYF. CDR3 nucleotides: TGTGCCAGCAGCTTGGGTAATGGGGAGACCCAGTACTTC.

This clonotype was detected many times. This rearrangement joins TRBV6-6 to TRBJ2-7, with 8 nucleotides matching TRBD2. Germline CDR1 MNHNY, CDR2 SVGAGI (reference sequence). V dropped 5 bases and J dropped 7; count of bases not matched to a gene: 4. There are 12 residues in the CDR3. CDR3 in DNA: TGTGCCAGCAGTAGTAGCGGGGTTGAGCAGTACTTC. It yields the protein CASSSSGVEQYF.

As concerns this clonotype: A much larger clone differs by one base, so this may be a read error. In nucleotides, the CDR3 is TGCAGTGCTAGAGCGACGACAGGAGGGGACACCGGGGTGCTGTTTTTT. Translating gives CSARATTGGDTGVLFF. The chain combines TRBV20-1 with TRBJ2-2; D assignment may be TRBD1 or TRBD2 (6 bases each). Germline V gives CDR1 DFQATT, CDR2 SNEGSKA (reference sequence). The CDR3 extends over 16 amino acids.

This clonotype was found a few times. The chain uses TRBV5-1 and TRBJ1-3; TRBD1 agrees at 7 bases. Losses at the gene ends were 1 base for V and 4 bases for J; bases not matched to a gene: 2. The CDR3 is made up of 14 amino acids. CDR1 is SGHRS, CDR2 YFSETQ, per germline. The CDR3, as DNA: TGCGCCAGCAGCTTGAAGGGACAGGGAAACACCATATATTTT. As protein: CASSLKGQGNTIYF.

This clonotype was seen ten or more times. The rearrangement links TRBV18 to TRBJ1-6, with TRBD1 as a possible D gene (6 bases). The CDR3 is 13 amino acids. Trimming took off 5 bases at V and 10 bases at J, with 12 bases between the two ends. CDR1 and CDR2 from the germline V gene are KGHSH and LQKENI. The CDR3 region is CASSTGRRSPLHF. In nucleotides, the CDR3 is TGTGCCAGCTCAACAGGGAGACGGTCACCCCTCCACTTT.

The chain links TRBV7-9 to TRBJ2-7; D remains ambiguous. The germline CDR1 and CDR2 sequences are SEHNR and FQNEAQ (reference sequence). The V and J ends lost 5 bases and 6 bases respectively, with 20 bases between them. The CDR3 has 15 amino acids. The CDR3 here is CASSPVAGRNREQYF. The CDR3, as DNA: TGTGCCAGCAGCCCTGTGGCAGGTCGGAACCGCGAGCAGTACTTC.

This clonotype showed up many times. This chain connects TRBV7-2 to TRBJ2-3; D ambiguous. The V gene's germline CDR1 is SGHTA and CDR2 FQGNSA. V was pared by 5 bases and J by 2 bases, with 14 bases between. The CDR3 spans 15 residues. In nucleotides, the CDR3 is TGTGCCAGCAGCACCTTCGTGGACCACACAGATACGCAGTATTTT. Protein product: CASSTFVDHTDTQYF.

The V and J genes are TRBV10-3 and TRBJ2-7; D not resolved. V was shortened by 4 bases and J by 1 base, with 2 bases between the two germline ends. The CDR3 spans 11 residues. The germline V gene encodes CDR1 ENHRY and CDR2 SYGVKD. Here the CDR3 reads CAISGSYEQYF. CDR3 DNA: TGTGCCATCAGTGGTTCCTACGAGCAGTACTTC.